Listed below are T cell receptor beta chains from one sample, sequenced in a study of T-cell memory formation after mild COVID-19. TCRdb ran MiXCR on the 5' RACE reads and lists one entry per CDR3 protein. This table has about half a million distinct CDR3 sequences, about 18% appearing once. Material for sequencing was PBMCs or a T cell subset sorted from them (not recorded which). These receptors originate from an adult woman who had mild COVID-19 (a few samples of this study predate the infection). Cell type and time point are not known. CDR3s include the opening cysteine and the closing phenylalanine or tryptophan. A D gene is named only where the DNA matches it firmly. Some rows have no size entry. The others give once, few or many, or a class for an expanded clone.

d_gene	v_gene	j_gene	abundance	CDR3nt	CDR3aa
TRBD1	TRBV12-3/TRBV12-4	TRBJ2-7	-	TGTGCCAGCAGTTTTCGGGACAGGGGGCGCGGCGAGCAGTACTTC	CASSFRDRGRGEQYF
TRBD2	TRBV12-3/TRBV12-4	TRBJ2-3	-	TGTGCCAGCAGTGGGACTATCGGCGGAGACACAGATACGCAGTATTTT	CASSGTIGGDTDTQYF
-	TRBV6-2/TRBV6-3	TRBJ1-1	many	TGTGCCAGCAGTTACTCAAGCCAGCCCGAAGCTTTCTTT	CASSYSSQPEAFF
TRBD1	TRBV5-1	TRBJ2-5	-	TGCGCCAGCAGCTTGGAGGGGACAGGGGCCCAAGAGACCCAGTACTTC	CASSLEGTGAQETQYF
-	TRBV7-6	TRBJ2-1	few	TGTGCCAGCAGCTTAGTGTCAGGCTCCTACAATGAGCAGTTCTTC	CASSLVSGSYNEQFF
TRBD2	TRBV3-1	TRBJ2-7	-	TGTGCCAGCAGCCAAACCGGGACTAGCGGACTGACCTCCTACGAGCAGTACTTC	CASSQTGTSGLTSYEQYF
-	TRBV6-2/TRBV6-3	TRBJ2-1	many	TGTGCCAGCAGACGTGCTAGTCAAATTGAGCAGTTCTTC	CASRRASQIEQFF
-	TRBV29-1	TRBJ2-3	few	TGCAGCGTTGAAGGAGGCGGAAGCGGAGATACGCAGTATTTT	CSVEGGGSGDTQYF
TRBD2	TRBV12-3/TRBV12-4	TRBJ2-1	-	TGTGCCAGCAGGGGACAGGGACTAGCGGGACTTACATCCTACAATGAGCAGTTCTTC	CASRGQGLAGLTSYNEQFF
TRBD1	TRBV5-1	TRBJ1-3	-	TGCGCCAGCAGCTTCTTGAGACAGGGGGCTGGAAACACCATATATTTT	CASSFLRQGAGNTIYF
-	TRBV25-1	TRBJ1-1	few	TGTGCCAGCAGTAGGGGGTCTAACACTGAAGCTTTCTTT	CASSRGSNTEAFF
-	TRBV18	TRBJ1-5	-	TGTGCCAGCTCAACGATCCCGGGAGAACAGCCCCAGCATTTT	CASSTIPGEQPQHF
TRBD2	TRBV7-9	TRBJ2-5	-	TGTGCCAGCAGCTTGGGACTAGTGCCGTCAGAGACCCAGTACTTC	CASSLGLVPSETQYF
TRBD2	TRBV4-1	TRBJ2-4	few	TGCGCCAGCAGCCAAGTACCCGGGGGGGGCTCGACGAGCGGAGCCAAAAACATTCAGTACTTC	CASSQVPGGGSTSGAKNIQYF
TRBD2	TRBV15	TRBJ2-5	few	TGTGCCACCAGCGGGGACGTTTCTAGCGGCCAGACCCAGTACTTC	CATSGDVSSGQTQYF
-	TRBV9	TRBJ2-1	-	TGTGCCAGCGGGCTGGGTAGCGGAAAGCAGTTCTTC	CASGLGSGKQFF
-	TRBV14	TRBJ2-7	few	TGTGCCAGCAGCCAGCACTACGAGCAGTACTTC	CASSQHYEQYF
-	TRBV9	TRBJ1-1	few	TGTGCCAGCAGCGTAGAAGGGACGCTGAACACTGAAGCTTTCTTT	CASSVEGTLNTEAFF
-	TRBV18	TRBJ1-1	-	TGTGCCAGCTCACCTCGACTCCTCGAGGGACCCACTGAAGCTTTCTTT	CASSPRLLEGPTEAFF
-	TRBV7-2	TRBJ2-2	once	TGTGCCAGCAGCCGCAATCACGGGAACACCGGGGAGCTGTTTTTT	CASSRNHGNTGELFF